This T cell receptor (beta chain) comes out of a study of cytomegalovirus exposure and HLA in healthy donors. Primers for the PCR totalled 60 Vbeta and 13 Jbeta. Only in-frame clones appear in the TCRdb table, and some are missing; sequencing was by immunoSEQ multiplex PCR. Here the sample spans hundreds of thousands of clones, about two thirds being singletons. With 4 bases removed from V and 5 bases from J, the gap between germline ends came to 18 bases. The CDR3 length is 16 residues. Per the germline V gene, CDR1 is SGHRS and CDR2 is YFSETQ. This clone showed up just a few times. The source is a middle-aged man in good health and CMV-seropositive. The sequenced sample was PBMCs. The V call is TRBV5-1, the J call TRBJ2-2, with D possibly being TRBD2 (6 bases). The DNA for the CDR3 is TGCGCCAGCAGCAGGGAGGCCCAGGCGGGGACCGGGGAGCTGTTTTTT. Translated, it gives CASSREAQAGTGELFF.